This TCR beta chain was observed in a study of T-cell reconstitution after alpha-beta-depleted transplantation in children. CDR3 length: 16 amino acids. Germline V CDR1 and CDR2: DFQATT, SNEGSKA (reference sequence). Notes on the study in general: As was reported, about two months after transplant, alpha-beta T cells came from several hundred expanded graft clones. Recipient T cells and thymic progenitors that survived gave rise to the high TCRbeta diversity observed at day 60 in some patients. Newly produced T cells mostly provided counts and TCRbeta diversity after one year, as hyperexpanded clones declined.

This clonotype was recorded a few times. As yet, its antigen is unknown. During its preparation, the TCRbeta library received unique molecular identifiers. TCRdb reanalysed the PCR reads using MiXCR and keeps one entry per CDR3 protein. The sample has approximately 45,000 distinct CDR3 sequences; 52% are singletons. The chain uses TRBV20-1 and TRBJ2-5; a weak D match, TRBD2 (7 bases). The receptor was isolated from a boy under two years old with SCID, due to receive a stem cell transplant. Here the sequenced sample was peripheral blood, taken before TCRalphabeta/CD19-depleted stem cell transplant. The CDR3 sequence: CSLEGRYGGQQETQYF. The CDR3, as DNA: TGCAGCCTAGAAGGGAGATACGGGGGGCAACAAGAGACCCAGTACTTC.